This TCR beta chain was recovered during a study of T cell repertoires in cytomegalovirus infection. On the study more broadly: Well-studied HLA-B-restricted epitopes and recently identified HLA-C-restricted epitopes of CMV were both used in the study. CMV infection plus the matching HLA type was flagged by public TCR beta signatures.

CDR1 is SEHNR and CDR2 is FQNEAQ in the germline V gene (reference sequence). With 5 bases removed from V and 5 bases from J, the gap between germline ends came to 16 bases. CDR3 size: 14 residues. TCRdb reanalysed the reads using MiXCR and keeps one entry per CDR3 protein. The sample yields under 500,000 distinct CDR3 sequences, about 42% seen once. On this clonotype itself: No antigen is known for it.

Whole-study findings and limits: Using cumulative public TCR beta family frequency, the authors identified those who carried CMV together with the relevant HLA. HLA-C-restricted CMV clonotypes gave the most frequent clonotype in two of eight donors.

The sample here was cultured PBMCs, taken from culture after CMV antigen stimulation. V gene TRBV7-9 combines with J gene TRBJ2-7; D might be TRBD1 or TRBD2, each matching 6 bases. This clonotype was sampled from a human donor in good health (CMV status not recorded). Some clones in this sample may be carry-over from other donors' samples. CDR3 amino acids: CASSPKGGRNEQYF. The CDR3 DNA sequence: TGTGCCAGCAGCCCAAAAGGGGGGAGGAACGAGCAGTACTTC.